This T cell receptor (beta chain) was captured in a study of identical twins. TCRdb re-derived calls from the 5' RACE reads in MiXCR, one entry per CDR3 protein. The table has about 470,000 distinct CDR3 sequences, roughly a quarter seen once; the top ten hold roughly 3%. V lost 3 bases and J 5 bases, leaving 14 bases between the germline ends. CDR1 MNHEY and CDR2 SVGAGI come from the germline V gene. The length of the CDR3 is 15 residues. This clonotype has only a few counts. The data were also submitted as part of a second study, on T cells expressing NK-cell markers.

The source of this sequence is a woman younger than 35 in good health. The chain links TRBV6-5 to TRBJ1-3, with D perhaps TRBD1 (5 bases). Sequencing was performed on CD4+ T cells sorted from blood. CDR3 sequence reads: CASSYTAEGRNTIYF. CDR3 bases: TGTGCCAGCAGTTATACCGCGGAGGGGAGAAACACCATATATTTT.